Sequencing of this TCR beta chain was carried out in a study of regulatory T cells in long-lasting Graves disease (dated by TCRdb to the early 2020s). General notes on the study: Antithyroid drugs had been taken for less than 3 months by newly diagnosed Graves' disease patients. Patients with persistent Graves' disease were compared with patients with newly diagnosed Graves' disease using TCR sequencing and RNA sequencing of peripheral blood. The study was registered as a clinical trial and conducted in China. A total of about 33 samples underwent TCR sequencing, from 13 patients with persistent Graves' disease and approximately 20 patients with newly diagnosed Graves' disease.

Explained via the paper, the time point label denotes: newly diagnosed GD, antithyroid drugs for less than 3 months. For both TCR sequencing and RNA sequencing, RNA was extracted from PBMCs using TRIzol. Graves' disease was diagnosed according to American Thyroid Association guidelines. Patients for the study were recruited at an endocrinology department in Xi'an, China. From each patient, roughly 9 milliliters of peripheral blood was collected into an EDTA anticoagulant tube. Ficoll Paque Plus density gradient separation was used to isolate PBMCs, and no further T cell sorting was performed. RNA quality was checked with an Agilent 2100 Bioanalyzer and agarose gel, and concentration with a NanoDrop 2000. Broad study findings and their caveats: More public clonotypes were shared among persistent patients (under 3,000) than among newly diagnosed patients (roughly 1,000). Lower TCR Shannon entropy and fewer highly expanded clones were observed in persistent Graves' disease patients than in newly diagnosed patients, which suggested clonal expansion. The authors acknowledged the small sample size as a limitation that may reduce accuracy. Sequencing and analysis were limited to the TCR beta chain. Peripheral blood alone was examined, since thyroid tissue, which constituted the primary lesion, could not be accessed.

Libraries were built with multiplex PCR. The reads were generated on an Illumina HiSeq 4000. To build TCR beta libraries, CDR3 regions were amplified by Arm-PCR using iRepertoire HTBI primers. Before sequencing, the PCR products underwent gel purification. Per the original workflow: Across samples, about 63 TRBV and roughly 13 TRBJ segments were identified and used for gene usage analysis of CDR3 amino acid clonotypes. COPE and FqMerger were used to merge the filtered high-quality paired reads into contigs. BLAST was used to align contigs to IMGT TRBV, TRBD and TRBJ reference genes, with CDR3 defined following IMGT. Highly expanded clones were defined as clonotypes with a frequency above 0.1%. Repertoire diversity was measured by Shannon entropy, and V-J evenness by the Gini coefficient. A clonotype was considered public if more than one individual shared it. TCRdb applied fastp at Q25 and MiXCR to the public reads, then kept only in-frame beta chains. Every entry covers one CDR3 protein and lists the most common genes and DNA from its rows. The V and J calls were not made by the authors but by TCRdb's processing. Within this sample are roughly 440,000 distinct CDR3 sequences, with about 15% of them counted one time only. The ten largest account for about 25% of the sample.

A note on this clonotype: It has no known antigen specificity. A much larger clone differs from this one at a single base, so this may be a read error.

This same sample was also taken into another study, of T cells in Graves' hyperthyroidism and ophthalmopathy. Per the second study: Graves' hyperthyroidism was defined as stable when no progression to ophthalmopathy occurred over 18 months of follow-up. The hyperthyroidism patients were between 18 and 65 years old and newly diagnosed, with a disease duration of less than 2 months. The study excluded patients with uncontrolled infections, other autoimmune diseases, pregnancy or lactation. Clinical symptoms, serum thyroxine and TRAb, thyroid ultrasound, and orbital computed tomography formed the basis for the diagnoses. The first round of RT-PCR for the TCR CDR3 was performed with the HTBI primer set and the Qiagen OneStep RT-PCR kit. Most expanded thyroid clonotypes (frequency above 0.001) were also detected in blood, suggesting blood repertoires may reflect thyroid immune responses. Ophthalmopathy was separated from stable hyperthyroidism by a 13 V-J signature model, with 85% to 90% sensitivity and approximately 81% specificity obtained in cross-validation and 80%/75% obtained in testing. In validation, the model predicted progression to ophthalmopathy a median of roughly 6.5 months before onset, with about 70% sensitivity and almost 75% specificity. TCR V-J signatures able to tell the groups apart were searched for in a discovery cohort of 100 patients, of whom 43 had Graves' ophthalmopathy and 55 to 60 had stable Graves' hyperthyroidism. Prospective prediction of ophthalmopathy was tested in an independent validation cohort of 18 to 20 hyperthyroidism patients and some 17 patients who later progressed to ophthalmopathy. The approximately 98 discovery patients were randomly divided into training and test sets at a 7:3 ratio. Thyroid tissue and blood T-cell repertoires from six or seven Graves' hyperthyroidism patients were also compared in the study. Once sampling was done, hyperthyroidism patients were given methimazole at a starting dose of 30 mg daily, whereas ophthalmopathy patients were given high-dose intravenous methylprednisolone. The libraries were constructed in a second round of multiplex PCR and then size-selected and purified. The libraries were sequenced on an Illumina HiSeq2000 using paired-end 100 bp reads. SOAPnuke was used to process the raw data, throwing out any read that contained adapters or uncalled bases, had a mean Phred below 15, or lacked an exact constant-primer or identifier match. High-quality paired reads were merged with COPE v1.2.5, and unique nucleotide sequences were defined as clonotypes. MiTCR v1.1 was used to align the clonotypes against IMGT TRBV, TRBD and TRBJ reference segments. Analysis was restricted to V-J combinations with a frequency above 0.0001, which covered roughly 99% of repertoires. A TCS score was defined as the ratio between F50 (clonal expansion) and ExV (chaos), using BLOSUM62-based TCRdist between CDR3 peptides within each V-J. Welch's t-statistics and random forest reduced 450 to 600 V-J features to 10 to 15, which were used in a naive Bayes classifier (R e1071). Sample size was not statistically predetermined, and investigators were not blinded to group allocation. The paper reports TCR Vbeta CDR3 sequencing of over 130 peripheral blood samples: 43 ophthalmopathy, around 80 hyperthyroidism and some 17 progressor patients.

Sequenced here: peripheral blood mononuclear cells (PBMCs), sampled at new diagnosis, from a patient treated with antithyroid drugs. This clonotype originated in a woman in her late teens or twenties with Graves disease. Donor details come from another sample of the same person, matched by shared clones.

CDR3 protein: CASSLDDGREQYF. The base sequence is TGTGCCAGCAGCTTAGACGACGGGAGAGAGCAGTACTTC. The sequence joins TRBV13 to TRBJ2-7; the D gene is perhaps TRBD2, on 6 matching bases. According to the germline V gene (reference sequence), CDR1 reads PRHDT and CDR2 reads FYEKMQ. Reading from cysteine to phenylalanine, the CDR3 counts 13 amino acids. CDR3 DNA only is kept here, 39 bases in frame from base 1. Deletion took 1 base off V and 7 bases off J, with a span of 11 bases between the germline ends.